This T cell receptor (beta chain) appears in the sequencing data of a study of T-cell memory formation after mild COVID-19. The study, taken as a whole, reports: Those CD4+ clones that contracted were mainly in CM and EM (CD8+ ones in EMRA). Whether second-wave clones peaking at day 37 were SARS-CoV-2 specific went unconfirmed. Pre-infection memory contained some responding clones, which suggested that cross-reactive memory had joined.

This CDR3 contains 16 residues. Germline V gene lookup returns CDR1 SGHRS and CDR2 YFSETQ. Trimming pared 0 bases from V and 4 bases from J, leaving 17 bases between. This clonotype was counted only a few times. Its matching antigen is unknown. Via MiXCR, TCRdb re-called the 5' RACE reads, giving one row per CDR3 protein. The sample has tens of thousands of distinct CDR3 sequences, about 13% seen once. The V call is TRBV5-1, the J call TRBJ2-7; the D gene is possibly TRBD2 (5 bases). This clonotype originated in an adult woman who had mild COVID-19 (a few samples of this study predate the infection). Cell type and time point are not known. The sequenced sample was PBMCs or a T cell subset sorted from them (not recorded which). CDR3 sequence reads: CASSLGPPRGFYEQYF. The CDR3 DNA is TGCGCCAGCAGCTTGGGGCCGCCTAGAGGGTTTTACGAGCAGTACTTC.